A selection of T cell receptor beta chains follows, all from one sample in a study of blood T cell repertoires in COVID-19. Some clones are missing from TCRdb's copy, which holds only in-frame ones; the method was immunoSEQ multiplex PCR. The sample yields 45,000 to 50,000 clones, nearly 85% seen once. The source material was peripheral blood. The receptors originated from an elderly man in a cohort sampled during active COVID-19. Both conserved end residues are part of each CDR3. The D gene is left open where the match is weak. Size values are once, few and many counts, or a class for expanded clones, and some rows have none.

>TRBJ2-3|TRBV24-1|TRBD1|NA
CATSGWDRGADTQYF
TGTGCCACCAGTGGTTGGGACAGGGGAGCAGATACGCAGTATTTT
>TRBJ2-5|TRBV7-2|TRBD2|NA
CASSSKRVGREGRETQYF
TGTGCCAGCAGCTCGAAAAGAGTGGGCCGGGAGGGGAGAGAGACCCAGTACTTC
>TRBJ2-5|TRBV9|NA|NA
CASSSAGGEQETQYF
TGTGCCAGCAGCTCCGCCGGCGGGGAACAAGAGACCCAGTACTTC
>TRBJ2-2|TRBV13|NA|NA
CASSLGVAHTGELFF
TGTGCCAGCAGCTTGGGTGTAGCCCACACGGGGGAGCTGTTTTTT
>TRBJ2-1|TRBV5-3|TRBD2|NA
CARSRSGTPGTSGSPWYNEQFF
TGTGCCAGAAGCCGATCCGGGACACCCGGGACTAGCGGGTCACCGTGGTACAATGAGCAGTTCTTC
>TRBJ2-7|TRBV5-1|TRBD1|NA
CASSSTGGPAEQYF
TGCGCCAGCAGCTCGACAGGGGGACCCGCCGAGCAGTACTTC
>TRBJ2-1|TRBV7-2|NA|NA
CASSHPPLSAKQFF
TGTGCCAGCAGCCACCCACCTTTAAGCGCTAAGCAGTTCTTC
>TRBJ1-6|TRBV19|NA|NA
CASSISHRDSPLHF
TGTGCCAGTAGTATTAGTCACAGGGATTCACCCCTCCACTTT
>TRBJ2-3|TRBV24-1|TRBD2|once
CATSDSGLATDTQYF
TGTGCCACCAGTGATTCGGGACTAGCGACAGATACGCAGTATTTT
>TRBJ2-6|TRBV6-5|NA|NA
CASSTGSGANVLTF
TGTGCCAGCAGTACAGGGTCAGGGGCCAACGTCCTGACTTTC
>TRBJ2-3|TRBV6-1|TRBD2|once
CASSEGGLGADTQYF
TGTGCCAGCAGTGAAGGGGGACTAGGGGCAGATACGCAGTATTTT
>TRBJ2-1|TRBV7-2|TRBD2|NA
CASSLYKREYNEQFF
TGTGCCAGCAGCCTATATAAGCGGGAGTACAATGAGCAGTTCTTC
>TRBJ1-5|TRBV10-2|TRBD1|NA
CASTGQGAQPQHF
TGCGCCAGCACCGGACAGGGCGCCCAGCCCCAGCATTTT